The rows below give T cell receptor beta chains drawn from one sample of a study of T-cell memory formation after mild COVID-19. TCRdb re-called the 5' RACE reads through MiXCR, storing one row per CDR3 protein. The data contain 300,000 to 400,000 distinct CDR3 sequences, 25% to 30% of them singletons. Material for sequencing was PBMCs or a T cell subset sorted from them (not recorded which). The receptor set was obtained from an adult woman who had mild COVID-19 (a few samples of this study predate the infection). Cell type and time point are not known. Each CDR3 is given with its conserved first and last residue. D genes are given only for firm matches. Clone size appears in some rows only: once, few, many, or a class for an expanded clone.

V gene: TRBV6-5
clone size: many
J gene: TRBJ1-1
D gene: TRBD1
CDR3 length: 18
CDR3 protein: CASTPGGSWGQLNTEAFF
CDR3 DNA: TGTGCCAGCACTCCAGGGGGTTCGTGGGGACAACTGAACACTGAAGCTTTCTTT

V gene: TRBV29-1
clone size: -
J gene: TRBJ1-1
D gene: -
CDR3 length: 11
CDR3 protein: CSVLGLSEAFF
CDR3 DNA: TGCAGCGTCTTGGGGCTGTCTGAAGCTTTCTTT

V gene: TRBV6-2/TRBV6-3
clone size: few
J gene: TRBJ2-6
D gene: TRBD2
CDR3 length: 17
CDR3 protein: CASSLLAGVPGANVLTF
CDR3 DNA: TGTGCCAGCAGCCTACTAGCGGGAGTCCCTGGGGCCAACGTCCTGACTTTC

V gene: TRBV2
clone size: once
J gene: TRBJ1-3
D gene: TRBD1
CDR3 length: 15
CDR3 protein: CASSSGTASGNTIYF
CDR3 DNA: TGTGCCAGCAGTTCCGGGACAGCCTCTGGAAACACCATATATTTT

V gene: TRBV5-5
clone size: -
J gene: TRBJ2-1
D gene: -
CDR3 length: 15
CDR3 protein: CASSLRFGYYNEQFF
CDR3 DNA: TGTGCCAGCAGCTTGCGGTTCGGGTACTACAATGAGCAGTTCTTC

V gene: TRBV27
clone size: -
J gene: TRBJ2-5
D gene: -
CDR3 length: 14
CDR3 protein: CASSLVGGPETQYF
CDR3 DNA: TGTGCCAGCAGTTTAGTTGGGGGGCCAGAGACCCAGTACTTC

V gene: TRBV4-2
clone size: -
J gene: TRBJ2-1
D gene: TRBD2
CDR3 length: 19
CDR3 protein: CASSRKGLAGEQQYNEQFF
CDR3 DNA: TGTGCCAGCAGCCGGAAGGGACTAGCGGGGGAACAACAATACAATGAGCAGTTCTTC

V gene: TRBV7-8
clone size: -
J gene: TRBJ1-2
D gene: TRBD1
CDR3 length: 16
CDR3 protein: CASSHPPDREHYGYTF
CDR3 DNA: TGTGCCAGCAGCCATCCTCCGGACAGGGAACACTATGGCTACACCTTC

V gene: TRBV5-5
clone size: -
J gene: TRBJ2-5
D gene: -
CDR3 length: 13
CDR3 protein: CASSFTGQETQYF
CDR3 DNA: TGTGCCAGCAGCTTCACGGGGCAAGAGACCCAGTACTTC

V gene: TRBV7-2
clone size: once
J gene: TRBJ1-2
D gene: -
CDR3 length: 18
CDR3 protein: CASSPNDGARGLHYGYTF
CDR3 DNA: TGTGCCAGCAGCCCCAATGACGGTGCTCGAGGACTTCACTATGGCTACACCTTC

V gene: TRBV15
clone size: few
J gene: TRBJ2-7
D gene: TRBD2
CDR3 length: 15
CDR3 protein: CATSREGRGGYEQYF
CDR3 DNA: TGTGCCACCAGCAGAGAGGGTCGGGGGGGCTACGAGCAGTACTTC

V gene: TRBV7-8
clone size: few
J gene: TRBJ2-7
D gene: -
CDR3 length: 15
CDR3 protein: CASSVPDRPSYEQYF
CDR3 DNA: TGTGCCAGCAGCGTGCCGGACAGACCCTCCTACGAGCAGTACTTC

V gene: TRBV19
clone size: -
J gene: TRBJ2-2
D gene: TRBD2
CDR3 length: 17
CDR3 protein: CASSKTSGRRNTGELFF
CDR3 DNA: TGTGCCAGTAGTAAGACTAGCGGGAGGAGAAACACCGGGGAGCTGTTTTTT

V gene: TRBV24-1
clone size: few
J gene: TRBJ2-3
D gene: -
CDR3 length: 18
CDR3 protein: CATSESPSWRGNADTQYF
CDR3 DNA: TGTGCCACCAGTGAGTCCCCTAGTTGGCGGGGTAACGCAGATACGCAGTATTTT

V gene: TRBV12-3/TRBV12-4
clone size: -
J gene: TRBJ2-2
D gene: TRBD1
CDR3 length: 15
CDR3 protein: CASRAGGPNTGELFF
CDR3 DNA: TGTGCCAGCAGAGCAGGGGGCCCGAACACCGGGGAGCTGTTTTTT

V gene: TRBV15
clone size: -
J gene: TRBJ2-5
D gene: -
CDR3 length: 14
CDR3 protein: CATSRDSGQETQYF
CDR3 DNA: TGTGCCACCAGCAGAGATTCGGGGCAAGAGACCCAGTACTTC

V gene: TRBV29-1
clone size: few
J gene: TRBJ2-5
D gene: -
CDR3 length: 10
CDR3 protein: CSVAEGAQYF
CDR3 DNA: TGCAGCGTTGCGGAAGGGGCCCAGTACTTC

V gene: TRBV12-3/TRBV12-4
clone size: -
J gene: TRBJ2-5
D gene: -
CDR3 length: 14
CDR3 protein: CASSPQSAQETQYF
CDR3 DNA: TGTGCCAGCAGTCCCCAGAGTGCCCAAGAGACCCAGTACTTC

V gene: TRBV10-3
clone size: -
J gene: TRBJ2-5
D gene: -
CDR3 length: 14
CDR3 protein: CAIRPQGGQETQYF
CDR3 DNA: TGTGCCATCAGGCCGCAAGGGGGGCAAGAGACCCAGTACTTC

V gene: TRBV7-7
clone size: -
J gene: TRBJ1-5
D gene: -
CDR3 length: 13
CDR3 protein: CASSRGPDQPQHF
CDR3 DNA: TGTGCCAGCAGTAGGGGACCGGATCAGCCCCAGCATTTT

V gene: TRBV11-3
clone size: -
J gene: TRBJ1-1
D gene: -
CDR3 length: 11
CDR3 protein: CASSLLDEAFF
CDR3 DNA: TGTGCCAGCAGCTTACTCGATGAAGCTTTCTTT

V gene: TRBV7-9
clone size: -
J gene: TRBJ1-4
D gene: -
CDR3 length: 15
CDR3 protein: CASSSDSPGNEKLFF
CDR3 DNA: TGTGCCAGCAGCTCGGACAGCCCGGGAAATGAAAAACTGTTTTTT

V gene: TRBV7-2
clone size: -
J gene: TRBJ2-3
D gene: TRBD2
CDR3 length: 13
CDR3 protein: CASSLGGEDTQYF
CDR3 DNA: TGTGCCAGCAGCTTGGGGGGGGAAGATACGCAGTATTTT

V gene: TRBV7-9
clone size: few
J gene: TRBJ2-7
D gene: -
CDR3 length: 13
CDR3 protein: CASSLNGFNEQYF
CDR3 DNA: TGTGCCAGCAGCTTAAATGGTTTCAACGAGCAGTACTTC

V gene: TRBV7-3
clone size: -
J gene: TRBJ2-3
D gene: -
CDR3 length: 15
CDR3 protein: CASSFQGLITDTQYF
CDR3 DNA: TGTGCCAGCAGCTTTCAGGGTTTGATCACAGATACGCAGTATTTT

V gene: TRBV11-1
clone size: -
J gene: TRBJ2-3
D gene: TRBD1
CDR3 length: 16
CDR3 protein: CASSSGRTGSWDTQYF
CDR3 DNA: TGTGCCAGCAGCAGCGGTAGGACAGGGAGTTGGGATACGCAGTATTTT

V gene: TRBV5-1
clone size: few
J gene: TRBJ2-2
D gene: -
CDR3 length: 14
CDR3 protein: CASHLSGDTGELFF
CDR3 DNA: TGCGCCAGCCATTTATCAGGGGACACCGGGGAGCTGTTTTTT

V gene: TRBV3-1
clone size: -
J gene: TRBJ2-1
D gene: -
CDR3 length: 16
CDR3 protein: CASSQLTSGKGNEQFF
CDR3 DNA: TGTGCCAGCAGCCAACTTACCTCGGGGAAGGGTAATGAGCAGTTCTTC

V gene: TRBV14
clone size: -
J gene: TRBJ2-2
D gene: TRBD2
CDR3 length: 17
CDR3 protein: CASSQALLASDTGELFF
CDR3 DNA: TGTGCCAGCAGCCAAGCGCTACTAGCGAGTGACACCGGGGAGCTGTTTTTT

V gene: TRBV20-1
clone size: -
J gene: TRBJ2-3
D gene: TRBD2
CDR3 length: 17
CDR3 protein: CSARLAGGRSGTDTQYF
CDR3 DNA: TGCAGTGCTAGATTAGCGGGGGGGAGGAGTGGGACAGATACGCAGTATTTT

V gene: TRBV12-3/TRBV12-4
clone size: few
J gene: TRBJ1-2
D gene: -
CDR3 length: 15
CDR3 protein: CASSLAEGGFNGYTF
CDR3 DNA: TGTGCCAGCAGTTTAGCGGAAGGGGGGTTCAATGGCTACACCTTC

V gene: TRBV12-3/TRBV12-4
clone size: -
J gene: TRBJ2-7
D gene: TRBD2
CDR3 length: 15
CDR3 protein: CASSLRGRAGREQYF
CDR3 DNA: TGTGCCAGCAGTTTACGCGGGAGGGCCGGACGCGAGCAGTACTTC

V gene: TRBV5-1
clone size: -
J gene: TRBJ2-2
D gene: -
CDR3 length: 16
CDR3 protein: CASSLDSAKNTGELFF
CDR3 DNA: TGCGCCAGCAGCTTGGATTCGGCTAAAAACACCGGGGAGCTGTTTTTT

V gene: TRBV7-3
clone size: -
J gene: TRBJ2-3
D gene: TRBD1
CDR3 length: 16
CDR3 protein: CASSLGTGGFEDTQYF
CDR3 DNA: TGTGCCAGCAGCTTGGGGACAGGGGGCTTTGAAGATACGCAGTATTTT